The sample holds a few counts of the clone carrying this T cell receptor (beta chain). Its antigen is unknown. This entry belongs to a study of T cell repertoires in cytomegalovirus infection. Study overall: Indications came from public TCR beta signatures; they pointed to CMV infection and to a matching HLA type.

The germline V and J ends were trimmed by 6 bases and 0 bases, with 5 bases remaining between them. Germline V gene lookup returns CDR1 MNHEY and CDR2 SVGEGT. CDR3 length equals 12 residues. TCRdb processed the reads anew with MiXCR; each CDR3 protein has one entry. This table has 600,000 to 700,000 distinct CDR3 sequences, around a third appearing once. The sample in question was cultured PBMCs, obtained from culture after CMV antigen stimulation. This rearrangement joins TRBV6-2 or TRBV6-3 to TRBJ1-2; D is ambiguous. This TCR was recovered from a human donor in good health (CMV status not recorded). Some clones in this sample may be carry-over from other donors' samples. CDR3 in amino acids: CASRGANYGYTF. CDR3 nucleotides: TGTGCCAGCAGGGGCGCTAACTATGGCTACACCTTC.